The source of this T cell receptor beta chain is a study of blood T cells in healthy people across ages. Through a sample-barcoded 5' primer and a J-beta primer mix, a second PCR was run for roughly 6 to 12 cycles. In TCRdb, the 5' RACE reads were re-called with MiXCR into one record per CDR3 protein. Of 1.5 million to 2 million distinct CDR3 sequences in the sample, more than 35% were seen once. Comments on this clonotype: Antigen specificity is unknown.

Study-level points and caveats: Aged donors had fewer naive CD4+ cells and lower diversity than long-lived donors. No one knew whether donors had CMV, which possibly confounded expanded clonotype changes. Because sorting was not performed, PBMCs prevented conclusive naive versus antigen-experienced comparison. While age rose, TCR beta diversity per million T cells dropped in a roughly linear way.

Germline values: CDR1 SQVTM, CDR2 ANQGSEA. The CDR3 totals 15 residues. Trimming left V 0 bases short and J 2 bases short, with 12 bases between. Sequencing was done on a sample of blood. The V gene is TRBV29-1, the J gene TRBJ2-3; D call uncertain. This receptor was taken from a human donor in good health. In DNA form, the CDR3 reads TGCAGCGTTGAAGATCTCGCCGGACCCACAGATACGCAGTATTTT. This translates into CSVEDLAGPTDTQYF.